These 9 T cell receptor beta chains came from one sample sequenced in a study of blood T cell repertoires in COVID-19. The table came from immunoSEQ multiplex PCR; TCRdb's copy has only in-frame clones and leaves some out. The sample shows some 400,000 clones, around 87% of them seen only once. Sequenced input: PBMCs or T cells enriched from blood (not recorded which). Receptors were obtained from a man aged 25-40 years who had recovered from COVID-19.

The CDR3 DNA follows: TGTGCCATCAGGGGGCTCTATGGCTACACCTTC. It translates to CAIRGLYGYTF. This chain links TRBV10-3 with TRBJ1-2, with D maybe TRBD1 (5 bases). This CDR3 spans 11 amino acids. CDR1 and CDR2 from the germline V gene are ENHRY and SYGVKD. V was pared by 6 bases and J by 4 bases, with 6 bases between.

The chain uses TRBV30 and TRBJ1-1; 11 bases align to TRBD1. This CDR3 comprises 14 residues. Trimming at V came to 2 bases and at J to 6 bases, leaving 5 bases not matched to a gene. The germline V gene has CDR1 GTSNPN and CDR2 SVGIG (reference sequence). The CDR3, as DNA: TGTGCCTGGAGTTTGGGACAGGGGGTCGCTGAAGCTTTCTTT. Its translation is CAWSLGQGVAEAFF.

The table lists this clone with a few counts. The gene calls are TRBV19 and TRBJ1-1; D perhaps matches TRBD1 (5 bases). The CDR3 spans 15 residues. Trimming removed 0 bases from V and 0 bases from J, with 8 bases in between. The germline V gene encodes CDR1 LNHDA and CDR2 SQIVND (reference sequence). The CDR3 DNA reads TGTGCCAGTAGTATAGAACGGGGGTTGAACACTGAAGCTTTCTTT. The encoded protein is CASSIERGLNTEAFF.

This clone showed up just once. A junction boundary mismatches the germline segment, possibly from a read error. Within the sample, other DNA sequences also encode this same CDR3. The V gene is TRBV20-1, the J gene TRBJ1-2, with TRBD1 identical over 10 bases. The CDR3 has 11 amino acids. Germline CDR1 DFQATT, CDR2 SNEGSKA (reference sequence). The CDR3 nucleotides are TGCAGTGCCAGAGGGGACAGGGGTTACACCTTC. It is translated as CSARGDRGYTF.

The chain is built from TRBV2 and TRBJ1-5; 8 bases fit TRBD1. This CDR3 region has 15 residues. With 6 bases clipped from V and 3 bases from J, the junction kept 7 bases outside the gene matches. The germline CDR1 and CDR2 sequences are SNHLY and FYNNEI. This CDR3 is CASSLDRANNQPQHF. For the CDR3, the DNA is TGTGCCAGCAGCCTGGACAGGGCAAACAATCAGCCCCAGCATTTT.

This chain joins TRBV11-2 and TRBJ1-2; perhaps TRBD1 as D (5 bases). Germline CDR1 and CDR2: SGHAT and FQNNGV. Between the trimmed V and J ends, which lost 5 bases and 7 bases, there was a span of 17 bases. CDR3 length: 14 amino acids. The DNA for the CDR3 is TGTGCCAGCAGCACCCACCGGGGGGAAAGTGGCTACACCTTC. This gives the protein CASSTHRGESGYTF. Full variable domain (rest looked up from reference TRBV11-2 and TRBJ1-2): EAGVAQSPRYKIIEKRQSVAFWCNPISGHATLYWYQQILGQGPKLLIQFQNNGVVDDSQLPKDRFSAERLKGVDSTLKIQPAKLEDSAVYLCASSTHRGESGYTFGSGTRLTVV.

This chain connects TRBV18 to TRBJ1-4; TRBD1 matches at 8 bases. J lost 0 bases, V lost 0 bases, and 6 bases had no gene match. The CDR3 is 18 amino acids. Germline V gene sequence: CDR1 KGHSH, CDR2 LQKENI. In DNA, the CDR3 is TGTGCCAGCTCACCACCATGGGGACAGGCGGCAACTAATGAAAAACTGTTTTTT. It encodes CASSPPWGQAATNEKLFF.

The V and J genes are TRBV5-1 and TRBJ2-7, with 8 bases matching TRBD1. V shed 5 bases and J 4 bases; nucleotides not matched to a gene: 8. The V gene's germline CDR1 is SGHRS and CDR2 YFSETQ. The CDR3 has 14 amino acids. Here the CDR3 DNA reads TGCGCCAGCAGTAATGGGGGACAGGCTTACGAGCAGTACTTC. This codes for CASSNGGQAYEQYF. Full variable domain (outside the CDR3, taken from reference TRBV5-1 and TRBJ2-7): KAGVTQTPRYLIKTRGQQVTLSCSPISGHRSVSWYQQTPGQGLQFLFEYFSETQRNKGNFPGRFSGRQFSNSRSEMNVSTLELGDSALYLCASSNGGQAYEQYFGPGTRLTVT.

This chain joins TRBV7-9 and TRBJ1-6, with D tentatively TRBD1 (6 bases). The germline V gene encodes CDR1 SEHNR and CDR2 FQNEAQ (reference sequence). Trimming cost V 1 base and J 0 bases, with 10 bases left between them. The length of the CDR3 is 17 residues. CDR3 sequence: CASSLGGGGSYNSPLHF. CDR3 coding DNA: TGTGCCAGCAGCTTAGGAGGGGGGGGCTCCTATAATTCACCCCTCCACTTT.